The source of this T cell receptor (beta chain) is a study of shared clonotypes between healthy human individuals. The germline gives CDR1 SGHVS, CDR2 FQNEAQ. Trimming removed 5 bases at V and 0 bases at J, with 17 bases between. The CDR3 is 17 residues long. Naive CD8 isolation took CD45RO-negative cells positively selected for CCR7 and excluded terminally differentiated effector memory CD45RA+ cells. DNA at around 200 ng, around 30,000 T cell genomes, went into sorted-subset replicate PCRs. Libraries were prepared by immunoSEQ multiplex PCR; TCRdb keeps only in-frame clonotypes and omits some of them. Here the sample spans 1.5 million to 2.5 million clones, roughly 95% being singletons.

The sequence was collected from a man aged 18 to 30 in good health. This chain uses TRBV7-8 with TRBJ1-3; no definite D call. Sequenced material: naive CD8+ T cells sorted from blood. As DNA, the CDR3 is TGTGCCAGCAGCCAAAGGATGTTTGGGCTCTCTGGAAACACCATATATTTT. Translated: CASSQRMFGLSGNTIYF.